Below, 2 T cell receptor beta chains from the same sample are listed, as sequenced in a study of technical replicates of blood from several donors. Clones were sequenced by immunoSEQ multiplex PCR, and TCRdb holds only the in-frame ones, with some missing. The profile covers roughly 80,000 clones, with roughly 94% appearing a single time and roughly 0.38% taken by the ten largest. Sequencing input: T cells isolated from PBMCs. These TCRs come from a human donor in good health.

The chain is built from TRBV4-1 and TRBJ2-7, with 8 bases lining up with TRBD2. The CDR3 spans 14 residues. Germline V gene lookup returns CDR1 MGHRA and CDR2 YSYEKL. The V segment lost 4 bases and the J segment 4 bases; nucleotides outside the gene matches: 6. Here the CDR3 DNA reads TGCGCCAGCAGCCGCGGACCGGGAGGGTACGAGCAGTACTTC. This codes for CASSRGPGGYEQYF.

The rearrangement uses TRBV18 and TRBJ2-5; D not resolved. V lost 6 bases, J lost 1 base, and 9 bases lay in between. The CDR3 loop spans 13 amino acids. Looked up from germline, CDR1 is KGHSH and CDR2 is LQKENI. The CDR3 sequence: CASSTVLQETQYF. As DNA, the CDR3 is TGTGCCAGCTCCACGGTCCTCCAAGAGACCCAGTACTTC.